The 6 T cell receptor beta chains reported below all come from one sample, sequenced in a study of cytomegalovirus exposure and HLA in healthy donors. Amplification used 60 Vbeta primers and 13 Jbeta primers. Here immunoSEQ multiplex PCR was the method, and the copy in TCRdb shows in-frame clones only, minus some. The listing records 130,000 to 150,000 clones. The source material was PBMCs. The receptors stem from a man aged 35 to 55 in good health and CMV-seronegative.

The chain employs TRBV15 and TRBJ2-5; 8 bases line up with TRBD1. The CDR3 has 14 residues. Germline V gene sequence: CDR1 LNHNV, CDR2 YYDKDF (reference sequence). V lost 7 bases, J lost 4 bases, and 8 bases stayed unmatched. The CDR3 here is CATTRGQGAETQYF. CDR3 nucleotide sequence: TGTGCCACCACTCGAGGACAGGGAGCAGAGACCCAGTACTTC.

The chain employs TRBV4-3 and TRBJ2-5, with TRBD2 as a possible D gene (6 bases). Trimming pared 1 base from V and 3 bases from J, leaving 12 bases between. Germline V gene data show CDR1 as LGHNA and CDR2 as YSLEER. CDR3 length equals 15 residues. The DNA of the CDR3 is TGCGCCAGCAGCCAAGTACTAGCAGTCGAAGAGACCCAGTACTTC. Protein: CASSQVLAVEETQYF.

The chain combines TRBV4-2 with TRBJ2-6, with 15 positions matching TRBD2. Germline CDR1 is LGHNA and CDR2 is YNFKEQ. J lost 0 bases, V lost 3 bases, and 0 bases had no gene match. The CDR3 has 18 residues. In DNA, the CDR3 is TGTGCCAGCAGCCAGGGACTAGCGGGGGGCTCTGGGGCCAACGTCCTGACTTTC. Its protein is CASSQGLAGGSGANVLTF.

The chain links TRBV19 to TRBJ1-1; D is possibly TRBD1 (5 bases). Per germline, CDR1 LNHDA and CDR2 SQIVND (reference sequence). This CDR3 region has 14 residues. The V end was cut by 5 bases, the J end by 5 bases, with 15 bases between. The CDR3 loop is CASSWGGTGTEAFF. The CDR3 DNA sequence: TGTGCCAGTAGTTGGGGAGGAACAGGAACTGAAGCTTTCTTT.

The genes are TRBV6-1 and TRBJ2-5; 8 positions agree with TRBD2. Germline V gene data show CDR1 as MNHNS and CDR2 as SASEGT. The V and J ends lost 4 bases and 4 bases, in that order; junction bases with no gene match: 11. The CDR3 is 16 residues long. In nucleotides, the CDR3 is TGTGCCAGCAGTGGCCGATGGGCGGGGGGCCGAGAGACCCAGTACTTC. Residues: CASSGRWAGGRETQYF.

This rearrangement joins TRBV6-1 to TRBJ2-5; maybe TRBD1 (6 bases). The J call is doubtful: the DNA matches TRBJ2-7 better. This CDR3 has 20 residues. Germline CDR1 is MNHNS and CDR2 is SASEGT. CDR3 nucleotide sequence: TGTGCCAGCAGTGACCCCTTCTCCCCGGACAGTTCCTTCCGCTCCTACGAGCAGTACTTC. Protein product: CASSDPFSPDSSFRSYEQYF.